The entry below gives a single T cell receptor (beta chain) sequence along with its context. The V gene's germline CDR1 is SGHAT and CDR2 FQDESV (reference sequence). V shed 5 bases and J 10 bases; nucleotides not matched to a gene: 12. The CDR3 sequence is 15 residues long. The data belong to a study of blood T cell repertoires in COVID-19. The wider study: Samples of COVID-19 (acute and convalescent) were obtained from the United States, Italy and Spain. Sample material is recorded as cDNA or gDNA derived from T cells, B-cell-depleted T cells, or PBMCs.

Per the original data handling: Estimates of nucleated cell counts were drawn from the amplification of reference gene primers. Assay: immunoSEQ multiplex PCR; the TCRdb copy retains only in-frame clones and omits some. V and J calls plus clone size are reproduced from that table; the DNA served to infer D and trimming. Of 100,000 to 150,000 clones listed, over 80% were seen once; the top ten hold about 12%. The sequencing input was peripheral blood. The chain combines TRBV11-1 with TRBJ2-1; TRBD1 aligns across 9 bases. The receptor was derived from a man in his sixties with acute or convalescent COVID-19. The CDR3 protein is CASSVDNTGGIEQFF. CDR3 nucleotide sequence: TGTGCCAGCAGCGTAGATAACACAGGGGGCATCGAGCAGTTCTTC.